This T cell receptor beta chain was sequenced for a study of cytomegalovirus exposure and HLA in healthy donors. Amplification used 60 Vbeta primers and 13 Jbeta primers. Measured with immunoSEQ multiplex PCR; TCRdb has only the in-frame clones, and not every one. The sample lists roughly 130,000 clones; about 80% were seen once. V lost 0 bases and J lost 1, with 12 bases in between. Germline CDR1 is LNHNV and CDR2 is YYDKDF (reference sequence). The CDR3 extends over 16 amino acids. Input material: PBMCs. The receptor was derived from a girl under 10 years old in good health and CMV-seronegative. The chain couples TRBV15 to TRBJ2-5, with a possible D match to TRBD1 (6 bases). CDR3 sequence (DNA): TGTGCCACCAGCAGAGATCGGACAGAGCTCCAAGAGACCCAGTACTTC. Translating gives CATSRDRTELQETQYF.